This is a list of T cell receptor beta chains from one sample in a study of response to subunit inactivated influenza vaccine. One entry per CDR3 protein, called by TCRdb with MiXCR from the RT-PCR reads. The sample lists almost 600,000 distinct CDR3 sequences; around 15% were seen once. Sequenced here: PBMCs from blood, sampled 11 to 12 days after vaccination. These receptors came from a man aged 45-65 years who received an inactivated influenza vaccine. Both conserved end residues are part of each CDR3. Fields, in order: V gene, D gene, clone size, J gene, CDR3 DNA, CDR3 protein. A D gene is named only where the DNA matches it firmly. Clone size is given for some rows only: seen once, a few or many times, or a class if the clone is expanded.

TRBV19	-	-	TRBJ2-7	TGTGCCAGTAGCAGCTCTGCCAGGTACTCCTACGAGCAGTACTTC	CASSSSARYSYEQYF
TRBV15	-	-	TRBJ2-7	TGTGCCACCAGCACTTATATAGGCGAGCAGTACTTC	CATSTYIGEQYF
TRBV5-1	-	few	TRBJ2-2	TGCGCCAGCAGCTCGGGACGGACGAACACCGGGGAGCTGTTTTTT	CASSSGRTNTGELFF
TRBV29-1	-	-	TRBJ1-1	TGCAGCGTTTCGAGGCGGTTGAACACTGAAGCTTTCTTT	CSVSRRLNTEAFF
TRBV7-8	-	few	TRBJ2-3	TGTGCCAGCAGCTTAGCGTATACGCAGTATTTT	CASSLAYTQYF
TRBV10-1	TRBD1	-	TRBJ1-1	TGCGCCAGCGAGACGACAGGGGGGATTTGGAAAGCTTTCTTT	CASETTGGIWKAFF
TRBV6-2/TRBV6-3	TRBD2	few	TRBJ2-7	TGTGCCAGCACCCAAGCGGGGCCTGACTACGAGCAGTACTTC	CASTQAGPDYEQYF
TRBV5-1	-	-	TRBJ2-1	TGCGCCAGCAGCTTTAGTTCCCACAATGAGCAGTTCTTC	CASSFSSHNEQFF
TRBV16	TRBD1	few	TRBJ1-4	TGTGCCAGCAGCGAACAGGGGGCAGGTGAAAAACTGTTTTTT	CASSEQGAGEKLFF
TRBV2	-	many	TRBJ2-5	TGTGCCAGCACAATTACTAGAGAAGAGACCCAGTACTTC	CASTITREETQYF
TRBV2	-	-	TRBJ2-5	TGTGCCAGCAGTGAAGCGCTTCGGGTCAAGCGGGAGACCCAGTACTTC	CASSEALRVKRETQYF
TRBV5-1	-	many	TRBJ1-6	TGCGCCAGACCCACCCCGGCGGGACCGAATTCACCCCTCCACTTT	CARPTPAGPNSPLHF
TRBV4-3	-	-	TRBJ1-2	TGCGCCAGCAGCCAAGATCTTTATTCCCTCGGTGGCTACACCTTC	CASSQDLYSLGGYTF